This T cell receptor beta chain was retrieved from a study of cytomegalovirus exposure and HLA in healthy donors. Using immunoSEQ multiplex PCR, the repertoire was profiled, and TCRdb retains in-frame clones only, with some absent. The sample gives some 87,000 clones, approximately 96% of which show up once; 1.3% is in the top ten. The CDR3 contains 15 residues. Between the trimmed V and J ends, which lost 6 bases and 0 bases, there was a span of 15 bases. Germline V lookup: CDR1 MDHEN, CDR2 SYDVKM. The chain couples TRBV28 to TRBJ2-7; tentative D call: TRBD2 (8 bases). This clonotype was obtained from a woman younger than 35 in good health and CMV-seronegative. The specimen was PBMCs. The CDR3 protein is CASSRGGTVSYEQYF. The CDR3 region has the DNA TGTGCCAGCAGCCGGGGGGGGACAGTCTCCTACGAGCAGTACTTC. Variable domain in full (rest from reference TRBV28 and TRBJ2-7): DVKVTQSSRYLVKRTGEKVFLECVQDMDHENMFWYRQDPGLGLRLIYFSYDVKMKEKGDIPEGYSVSREKKERFSLILESASTNQTSMYLCASSRGGTVSYEQYFGPGTRLTVT.